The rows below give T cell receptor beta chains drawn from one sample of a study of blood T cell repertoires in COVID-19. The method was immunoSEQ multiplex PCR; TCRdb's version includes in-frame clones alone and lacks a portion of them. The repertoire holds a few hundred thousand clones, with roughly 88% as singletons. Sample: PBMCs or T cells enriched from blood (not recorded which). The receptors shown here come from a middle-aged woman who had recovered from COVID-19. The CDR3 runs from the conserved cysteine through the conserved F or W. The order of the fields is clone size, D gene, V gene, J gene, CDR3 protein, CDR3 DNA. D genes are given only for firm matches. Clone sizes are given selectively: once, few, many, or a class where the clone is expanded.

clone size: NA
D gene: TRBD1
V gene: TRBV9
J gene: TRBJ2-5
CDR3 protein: CASSVGKGQQETQYF
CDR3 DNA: TGTGCCAGCAGCGTAGGGAAGGGACAGCAAGAGACCCAGTACTTC

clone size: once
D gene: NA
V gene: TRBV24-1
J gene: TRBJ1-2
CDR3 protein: CATSDLSGYGYTF
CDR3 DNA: TGTGCCACCAGTGATTTATCCGGCTATGGCTACACCTTC

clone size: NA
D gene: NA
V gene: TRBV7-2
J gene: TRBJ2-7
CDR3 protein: CASSLGRGAHYEQYF
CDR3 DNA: TGTGCCAGCAGTTTAGGGCGCGGGGCGCATTACGAGCAGTACTTC

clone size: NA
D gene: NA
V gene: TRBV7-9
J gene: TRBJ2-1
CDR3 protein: CASSPRLASSNNEQFF
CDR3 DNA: TGTGCCAGCAGCCCCCGCCTAGCCTCATCAAACAATGAGCAGTTCTTC

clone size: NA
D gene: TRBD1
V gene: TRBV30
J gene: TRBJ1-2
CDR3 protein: CAWGQGGSNYGYTF
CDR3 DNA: TGTGCCTGGGGACAGGGGGGCTCTAACTATGGCTACACCTTC

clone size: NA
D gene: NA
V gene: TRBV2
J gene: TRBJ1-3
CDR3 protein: CASSEAGFSGNTIYF
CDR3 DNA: TGTGCCAGCAGTGAAGCCGGGTTCTCTGGAAACACCATATATTTT

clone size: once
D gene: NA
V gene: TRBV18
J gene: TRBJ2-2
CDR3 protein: CASSRGPRAGELFF
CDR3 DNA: TGTGCCAGCTCACGCGGGCCACGGGCCGGGGAGCTGTTTTTT

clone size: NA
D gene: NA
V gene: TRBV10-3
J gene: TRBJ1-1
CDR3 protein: CAIRGGMNTEAFF
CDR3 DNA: TGTGCCATCCGGGGGGGGATGAACACTGAAGCTTTCTTT

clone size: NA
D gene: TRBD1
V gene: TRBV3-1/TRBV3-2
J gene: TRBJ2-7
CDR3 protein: CASASGTGGYEQYF
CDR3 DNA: TGTGCCAGTGCTTCCGGGACAGGAGGCTACGAGCAGTACTTC

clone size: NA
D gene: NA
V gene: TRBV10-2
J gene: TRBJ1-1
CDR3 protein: CASTRQGPAEAFF
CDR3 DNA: TGCGCCAGCACTCGACAAGGCCCGGCTGAAGCTTTCTTT

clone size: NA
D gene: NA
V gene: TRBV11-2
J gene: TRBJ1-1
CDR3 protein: CASSLEPGLNTEAFF
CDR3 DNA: TGTGCCAGCAGCTTAGAGCCAGGGTTGAACACTGAAGCTTTCTTT

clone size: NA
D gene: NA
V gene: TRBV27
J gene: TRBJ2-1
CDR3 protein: CASSSLGPRDRQFF
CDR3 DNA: TGTGCCAGCAGTTCCCTGGGCCCCCGAGACAGACAGTTCTTC

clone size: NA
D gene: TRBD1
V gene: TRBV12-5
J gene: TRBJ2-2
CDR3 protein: CASGLATGTGVLAVLNTGELFF
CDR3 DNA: TGTGCTAGTGGTTTGGCAACCGGGACAGGGGTTCTAGCGGTTCTGAACACCGGGGAGCTGTTTTTT

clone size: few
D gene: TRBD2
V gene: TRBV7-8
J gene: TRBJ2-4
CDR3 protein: CASSLLASGRTKNIQYF
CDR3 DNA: TGTGCCAGCAGCTTATTGGCTAGCGGGAGAACCAAAAACATTCAGTACTTC

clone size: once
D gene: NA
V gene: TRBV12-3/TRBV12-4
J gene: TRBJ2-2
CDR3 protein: CASSFSKGRELFF
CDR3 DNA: TGTGCCAGCAGTTTTAGCAAAGGTCGGGAGCTGTTTTTT

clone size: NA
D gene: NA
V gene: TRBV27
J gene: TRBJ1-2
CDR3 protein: CASSLAPSPSGLGGYTF
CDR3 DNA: TGTGCCAGCAGTTTAGCTCCCTCCCCTTCGGGGTTAGGTGGCTACACCTTC

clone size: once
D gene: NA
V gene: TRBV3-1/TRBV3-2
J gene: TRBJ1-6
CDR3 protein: CASSQGGVQGSPLHF
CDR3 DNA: TGTGCCAGCAGCCAAGGCGGCGTTCAGGGGTCACCCCTCCACTTT

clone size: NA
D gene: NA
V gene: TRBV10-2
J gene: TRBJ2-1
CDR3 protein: CASSEGAGAYNEQFF
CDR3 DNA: TGCGCCAGCAGTGAGGGAGCGGGTGCCTACAATGAGCAGTTCTTC

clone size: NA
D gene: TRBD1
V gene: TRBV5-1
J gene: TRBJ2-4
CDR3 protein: CASSPGQGGDIQYF
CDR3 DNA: TGCGCCAGCAGTCCGGGACAGGGAGGGGACATTCAGTACTTC

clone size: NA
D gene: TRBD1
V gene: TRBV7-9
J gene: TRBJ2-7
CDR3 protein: CASSSWDRTSYEQYF
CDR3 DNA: TGTGCCAGCAGCTCGTGGGACAGGACGTCGTACGAGCAGTACTTC

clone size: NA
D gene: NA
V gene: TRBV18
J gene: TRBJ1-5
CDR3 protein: CASSLLGTLNQPQHF
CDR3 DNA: TGTGCCAGCTCACTGCTGGGCACGCTTAATCAGCCCCAGCATTTT

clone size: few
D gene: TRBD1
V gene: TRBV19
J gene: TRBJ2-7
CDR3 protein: CASSPTWDSGSEQYF
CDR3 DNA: TGTGCCAGTAGTCCTACGTGGGACAGTGGTAGCGAGCAGTACTTC

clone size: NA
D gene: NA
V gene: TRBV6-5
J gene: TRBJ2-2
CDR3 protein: CASRLVVDTGELFF
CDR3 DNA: TGTGCCAGCAGACTGGTCGTGGACACCGGGGAGCTGTTTTTT

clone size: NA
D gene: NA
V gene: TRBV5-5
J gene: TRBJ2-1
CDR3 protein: CASSLQEGRSYNEQFF
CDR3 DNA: TGTGCCAGCAGCTTGCAGGAGGGCCGGTCCTACAATGAGCAGTTCTTC

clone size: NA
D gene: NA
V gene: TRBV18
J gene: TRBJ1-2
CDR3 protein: CASSPRGDYGYTF
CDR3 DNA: TGTGCCAGCTCACCACGGGGGGACTATGGCTACACCTTC

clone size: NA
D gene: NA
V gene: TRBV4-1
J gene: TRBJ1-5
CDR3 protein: CASSQGTGQIRPQHF
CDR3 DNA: TGCGCCAGCAGCCAAGGAACAGGGCAAATACGGCCCCAGCATTTT

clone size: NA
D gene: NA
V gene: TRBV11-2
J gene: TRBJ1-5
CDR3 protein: CASSLAGRFNQPQHF
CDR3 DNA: TGTGCCAGCAGCTTAGCCGGGAGGTTCAATCAGCCCCAGCATTTT

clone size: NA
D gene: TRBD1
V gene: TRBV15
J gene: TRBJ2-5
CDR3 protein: CATSKTGVGETQYF
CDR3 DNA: TGTGCCACCAGCAAGACAGGGGTGGGAGAGACCCAGTACTTC

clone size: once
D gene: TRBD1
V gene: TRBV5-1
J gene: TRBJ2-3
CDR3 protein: CASSSTGQGVDTQYF
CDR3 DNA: TGCGCCAGCAGCTCTACGGGACAGGGTGTGGATACGCAGTATTTT

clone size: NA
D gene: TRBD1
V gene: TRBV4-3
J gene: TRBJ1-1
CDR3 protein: CASSQGTGSTEAFF
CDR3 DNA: TGCGCCAGCAGCCAAGGGACAGGAAGCACTGAAGCTTTCTTT

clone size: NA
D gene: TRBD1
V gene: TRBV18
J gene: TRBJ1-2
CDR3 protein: CASSPTGGYGYTF
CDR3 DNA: TGTGCCAGCTCACCCACAGGGGGCTATGGCTACACCTTC

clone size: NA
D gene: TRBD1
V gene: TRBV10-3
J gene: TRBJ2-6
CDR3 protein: CAISGAGGGGANVLTF
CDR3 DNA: TGTGCCATCAGTGGGGCAGGGGGCGGTGGGGCCAACGTCCTGACTTTC